Sequencing of this T cell receptor (beta chain) was carried out in a study of metastatic and nonmetastatic thyroid tumors. This clone has just a few counts. TCRdb re-called the PCR reads with MiXCR. The sample consists of about 90,000 clones, 8.6% of them appearing once. Every patient was untreated before thyroid surgery. Germline assignment: CDR1 SGHVS and CDR2 FNYEAQ. This CDR3 is built from 12 residues. V was shortened by 2 bases and J by 6 bases, with 6 bases between the two germline ends. Sequenced sample: blood. This sequence was found in a female donor with papillary thyroid cancer or a benign thyroid nodule (not recorded which). Some clones in this sample may be carry-over from other donors' samples. The chain couples TRBV7-6 to TRBJ2-3, with D unresolved. CDR3 coding DNA: TGTGCCAGCAGCTTAACCCCGGATACGCAGTATTTT. The encoded protein is CASSLTPDTQYF.